Listed below are T cell receptor beta chains from one sample, sequenced in a study of cytomegalovirus exposure and HLA in healthy donors. The data were produced by immunoSEQ multiplex PCR, yet TCRdb's version contains in-frame clones alone and is incomplete. The sample carries some 99,000 clones, approximately 80% recorded once. The source material was PBMCs. These receptors were taken from a woman in her twenties or thirties in good health and CMV-seronegative. Both conserved end residues are part of each CDR3. The order of the fields is V gene, J gene, CDR3 protein.

>TRBV29-1|TRBJ2-1
CSVGKASRTVYNEQFF
>TRBV14|TRBJ2-5
CASSLRTSGTAETQYF
>TRBV7-4|TRBJ1-3
CASSPRGNTIYF
>TRBV6-5|TRBJ2-3
CASSGDRQDTQYF
>TRBV25-1|TRBJ2-2
CASSGVSGELFF
>TRBV27|TRBJ2-2
CASSLQGADTGELFF
>TRBV7-2|TRBJ1-5
CASSRQGEAQPQHF
>TRBV27|TRBJ1-1
CASRFWGDTEAFF
>TRBV27|TRBJ1-3
CASSLSASGNTIYF
>TRBV19|TRBJ2-3
CASTINPGLAPDTQYF